This TCR beta chain was found in a study of T cells in tuberculosis. Looked up from germline, CDR1 is SQVTM and CDR2 is ANQGSEA. Trimming cost V 6 bases and J 3 bases, with 2 bases left between them. This CDR3 is built from 9 residues. After thawing and overnight rest, PBMC were stained with GMM-loaded CD1B tetramer, viability dye and anti-CD3 for sorting. The CD1B tetramers carried C32 glucose monomycolate purified from Rhodococcus equi. Tetramer-negative cells, approximately 100,000 per donor, were also sorted. Study observations and caveats: Low-affinity CD1B-GMM tetramer-binding T cells may have been missed.

Measured with immunoSEQ multiplex PCR; TCRdb has only the in-frame clones, and not every one. In the table there are about 58,000 clones, roughly 88% of which are singletons. The TCR comes from an adult woman with latent tuberculosis. Sequencing was performed on CD1b-GMM tetramer-negative cells sorted from PBMCs. V gene TRBV29-1 combines with J gene TRBJ1-2; D unresolved. DNA of the CDR3: TGCAGCGTCGACTATGGCTACACCTTC. This encodes CSVDYGYTF.